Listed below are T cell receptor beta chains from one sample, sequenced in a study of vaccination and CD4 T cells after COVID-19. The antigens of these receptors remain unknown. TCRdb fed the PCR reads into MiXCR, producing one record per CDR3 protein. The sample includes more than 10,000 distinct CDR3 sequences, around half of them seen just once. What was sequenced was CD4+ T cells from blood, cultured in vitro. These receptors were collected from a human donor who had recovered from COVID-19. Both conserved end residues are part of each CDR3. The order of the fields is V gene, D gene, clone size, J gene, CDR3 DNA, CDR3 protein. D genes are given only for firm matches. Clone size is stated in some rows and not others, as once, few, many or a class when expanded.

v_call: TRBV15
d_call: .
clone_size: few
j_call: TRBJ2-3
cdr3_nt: TGTGCCACCAGCAGAGATGGTGGAACAGATACGCAGTATTTT
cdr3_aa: CATSRDGGTDTQYF

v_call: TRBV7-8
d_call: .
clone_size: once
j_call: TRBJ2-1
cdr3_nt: TGTGCCAGCAGCTTAGGCCCGGGGATCTACAATGAGCAGTTCTTC
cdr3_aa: CASSLGPGIYNEQFF

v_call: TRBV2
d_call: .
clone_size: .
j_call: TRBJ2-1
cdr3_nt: TGTGCCAGCAGTGACATGGGACCTCCCTACAATGAGCAGTTCTTC
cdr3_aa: CASSDMGPPYNEQFF

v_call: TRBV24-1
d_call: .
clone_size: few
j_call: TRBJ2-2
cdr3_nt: TGTGCCACCAACGGGGGAACCTCCGGGAGGCTGTTTTTT
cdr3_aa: CATNGGTSGRLFF

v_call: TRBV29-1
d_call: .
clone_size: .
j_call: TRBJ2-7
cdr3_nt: TGCAGCGTTGGGACAGACGAGCAGTACTTC
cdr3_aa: CSVGTDEQYF

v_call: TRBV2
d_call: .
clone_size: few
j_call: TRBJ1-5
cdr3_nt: TGTGCCAGCCGGCGGGGTGGGGGCAATCAGCCCCAGCATTTT
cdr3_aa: CASRRGGGNQPQHF

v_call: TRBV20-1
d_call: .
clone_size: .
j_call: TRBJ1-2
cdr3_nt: TGCAGTGCTAGAGATAGGAACGGCAACTATGGCTACACCTTC
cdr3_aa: CSARDRNGNYGYTF

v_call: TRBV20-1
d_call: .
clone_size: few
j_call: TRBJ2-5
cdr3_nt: TGCAGTGCTATATCAAGTGCAGGGACTCGGGAGACCCAGTACTTC
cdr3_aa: CSAISSAGTRETQYF

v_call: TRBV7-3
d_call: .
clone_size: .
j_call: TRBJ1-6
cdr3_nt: TGTGCCAGCAGCTTAATAGGTTCTTCACCCCTCCACTTT
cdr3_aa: CASSLIGSSPLHF

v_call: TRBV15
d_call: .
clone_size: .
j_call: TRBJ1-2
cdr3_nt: TGTGCCACCAGCAGAGATTCCGGGAGCTATGGCTACACCTTC
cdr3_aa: CATSRDSGSYGYTF

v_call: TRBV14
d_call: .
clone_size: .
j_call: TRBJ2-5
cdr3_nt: TGTGCCAGCAGCCTACGTCTATCAGGGGTAGAGACCCAGTACTTC
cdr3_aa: CASSLRLSGVETQYF

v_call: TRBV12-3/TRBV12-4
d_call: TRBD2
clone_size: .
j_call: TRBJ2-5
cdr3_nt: TGTGCCAGCAGTCGATCTAGCGGGAGCGAGACCCAGTACTTC
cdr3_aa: CASSRSSGSETQYF